These T cell receptor beta chains were read from a single sample in a study of OX40 agonist ivuxolimab in advanced cancers. Assay: immunoSEQ multiplex PCR; the TCRdb copy retains only in-frame clones and omits some. The data show over 30,000 clones, with around 80% seen just once and under 2% held by the top ten. The source material was CD4+ or CD8+ T cells sorted from blood, sampled in a trial of the OX40 agonist ivuxolimab. These receptors all stem from an adult with an advanced solid tumor such as melanoma, head and neck, liver or kidney cancer. The CDR3 runs from the conserved cysteine through the conserved F or W. A D gene is named only where the DNA matches it firmly. Rows may omit the clone size; those that give it use once, few, many or a size class.

d_call,v_call,j_call,clone_size,cdr3_aa,cdr3_nt
TRBD1,TRBV28,TRBJ2-7,NA,CASRPSGTGGRFEQYF,TGTGCCAGCAGGCCTTCCGGGACAGGGGGCAGGTTCGAGCAGTACTTC
NA,TRBV9,TRBJ2-5,NA,CASSPGAGDGPETQYF,TGTGCCAGCAGCCCAGGGGCGGGAGATGGGCCGGAGACCCAGTACTTC
NA,TRBV5-4,TRBJ1-5,few,CASSSTGSNQPQHF,TGTGCCAGCAGCAGTACGGGTAGCAATCAGCCCCAGCATTTT
TRBD1,TRBV2,TRBJ1-6,NA,CASSEGGQGNSPLHF,TGTGCCAGCAGTGAGGGGGGACAGGGGAATTCACCCCTCCACTTT
NA,TRBV19,TRBJ2-2,NA,CASSSSRRNTGELFF,TGTGCCAGTAGTAGTAGTCGGAGGAACACCGGGGAGCTGTTTTTT
NA,TRBV6-6,TRBJ1-2,NA,CASSRDLRIYGYTF,TGTGCCAGCAGTCGGGACCTAAGAATCTATGGCTACACCTTC
TRBD2,TRBV7-8,TRBJ2-5,NA,CASSSLAGGPSETQYF,TGTGCCAGCAGCTCCCTAGCGGGGGGGCCGAGTGAGACCCAGTACTTC
NA,TRBV18,TRBJ1-3,NA,CASSPWRGDTIYF,TGTGCCAGCTCACCGTGGAGGGGGGACACCATATATTTT
TRBD2,TRBV9,TRBJ2-7,NA,CASSPGTSGRATEYEQYF,TGTGCCAGCAGCCCCGGGACTAGCGGGAGGGCCACGGAGTACGAGCAGTACTTC
TRBD1,TRBV6-6,TRBJ1-1,once,CASSSTGQRTEAFF,TGTGCCAGCAGTTCCACGGGACAGCGGACTGAAGCTTTCTTT
NA,TRBV5-6,TRBJ2-3,NA,CATSGGARADTQYF,TGTGCCACTTCAGGGGGGGCGCGAGCAGATACGCAGTATTTT
NA,TRBV27,TRBJ2-2,few,CASSFLRGAGELFF,TGTGCCAGCAGTTTCCTAAGGGGGGCCGGGGAGCTGTTTTTT
TRBD2,TRBV2,TRBJ2-3,NA,CASTISSGGAQNTDTQYF,TGTGCCAGCACTATCTCTAGCGGGGGGGCCCAAAACACAGATACGCAGTATTTT
NA,TRBV6-5,TRBJ1-1,NA,CASSEGRFTEAFF,TGTGCCAGCAGTGAGGGACGCTTCACTGAAGCTTTCTTT
NA,TRBV5-4,TRBJ2-7,NA,CASSLVTGTSVSYEQYF,TGTGCCAGCAGCTTGGTAACCGGGACATCTGTCTCCTACGAGCAGTACTTC
NA,TRBV7-9,TRBJ2-1,NA,CASSLAGPSYNEQFF,TGTGCCAGCAGCTTAGCAGGTCCCTCCTACAATGAGCAGTTCTTC
NA,TRBV19,TRBJ2-7,NA,CASSMGDYEQYF,TGTGCCAGTAGTATGGGCGACTACGAGCAGTACTTC
TRBD1,TRBV19,TRBJ1-1,NA,CASSQIDRDAEAFF,TGTGCCAGTAGTCAAATCGACAGGGACGCTGAAGCTTTCTTT
NA,TRBV28,TRBJ1-1,NA,CASKGNTEAFF,TGTGCCAGCAAGGGGAACACTGAAGCTTTCTTT
NA,TRBV28,TRBJ2-5,NA,CASRKGPGLETQYF,TGTGCCAGCAGGAAAGGACCGGGACTCGAGACCCAGTACTTC
NA,TRBV28,TRBJ2-7,few,CASLGGRAYEQYF,TGTGCCAGCTTAGGAGGGAGAGCGTACGAGCAGTACTTC
NA,TRBV5-4,TRBJ2-7,NA,CASRGWGVSYEQYF,TGTGCCAGTAGGGGATGGGGGGTCTCCTACGAGCAGTACTTC
NA,TRBV4-1,TRBJ2-7,few,CASSQDISGAQSYEQYF,TGCGCCAGCAGCCAAGATATCTCGGGGGCCCAGTCCTACGAGCAGTACTTC
TRBD1,TRBV18,TRBJ1-5,NA,CASSRQGLDQPQHF,TGTGCCAGCTCACGACAGGGATTGGACCAGCCCCAGCATTTT
NA,TRBV6-5,TRBJ1-2,NA,CASSYSPAGAYGYTF,TGTGCCAGCAGTTACTCCCCGGCAGGGGCCTATGGCTACACCTTC
NA,TRBV4-1,TRBJ2-1,NA,CASSHSTRVWSYNEQFF,TGCGCCAGCAGCCATTCTACGCGGGTGTGGTCCTACAATGAGCAGTTCTTC
TRBD2,TRBV5-6,TRBJ2-2,NA,CASSLPWGGTGELFF,TGTGCCAGCAGCCTCCCTTGGGGGGGAACCGGGGAGCTGTTTTTT
NA,TRBV10-3,TRBJ2-7,NA,CAISESARGYEQYF,TGTGCCATCAGTGAGTCGGCCCGGGGCTACGAGCAGTACTTC
NA,TRBV9,TRBJ1-2,NA,CASSGPGYTF,TGTGCCAGCAGCGGACCCGGCTACACCTTC
TRBD1,TRBV11-2,TRBJ2-7,NA,CASSLGQGLRDEQYF,TGTGCCAGCAGCTTGGGACAGGGGTTACGCGACGAGCAGTACTTC
NA,TRBV11-2,TRBJ2-1,once,CASSWGVGSYNEQFF,TGTGCCAGCAGCTGGGGGGTTGGGTCCTACAATGAGCAGTTCTTC
TRBD1,TRBV29-1,TRBJ2-3,NA,CSDGPPQGSTDTQYF,TGCAGCGACGGCCCCCCACAGGGGTCCACAGATACGCAGTATTTT
NA,TRBV27,TRBJ2-3,NA,CASSLRIRADTQYF,TGTGCCAGCAGTCTACGCATAAGGGCAGATACGCAGTATTTT
NA,TRBV29-1,TRBJ2-2,few,CSVPLGGTNTGELFF,TGCAGCGTTCCCTTAGGGGGGACGAACACCGGGGAGCTGTTTTTT
NA,TRBV7-6,TRBJ2-3,few,CASNEGNSDTQYF,TGTGCCAGCAATGAGGGGAATTCAGATACGCAGTATTTT
TRBD2,TRBV18,TRBJ2-1,NA,CASSPAGGPVNEQFF,TGTGCCAGCTCACCAGCGGGAGGGCCGGTCAATGAGCAGTTCTTC
NA,TRBV19,TRBJ1-1,NA,CASKQYDWNTEAFF,TGTGCCAGTAAACAATACGACTGGAACACTGAAGCTTTCTTT
TRBD2,TRBV25-1,TRBJ2-7,NA,CASMRPGRGGEQYF,TGTGCCAGCATGCGTCCGGGACGGGGAGGGGAGCAGTACTTC
TRBD2,TRBV18,TRBJ2-7,few,CASSGLAGGNYEQYF,TGTGCCAGCTCAGGGCTAGCGGGGGGCAACTACGAGCAGTACTTC
NA,TRBV2,TRBJ2-7,NA,CASSKAPEQYF,TGTGCCAGCAGTAAAGCCCCCGAGCAGTACTTC
NA,TRBV6-5,TRBJ2-7,NA,CASSYVGGEQYF,TGTGCCAGCAGTTACGTAGGAGGCGAGCAGTACTTC
NA,TRBV11-1,TRBJ2-7,NA,CASSSPAVGASYEQYF,TGTGCCAGCAGCTCCCCAGCCGTGGGGGCCAGCTACGAGCAGTACTTC
TRBD1,TRBV27,TRBJ2-7,NA,CASRTGTGDEQYF,TGTGCCAGCAGAACCGGGACAGGGGACGAGCAGTACTTC
TRBD1,TRBV30,TRBJ1-5,NA,CAWTRTGNNQPQHF,TGTGCCTGGACGCGGACAGGGAACAATCAGCCCCAGCATTTT
TRBD1,TRBV5-1,TRBJ1-2,NA,CASSFTQGAVNYGYTF,TGCGCCAGCAGCTTCACTCAGGGGGCAGTTAACTATGGCTACACCTTC
NA,TRBV6-1,TRBJ1-1,NA,CASSDVNTEAFF,TGTGCCAGCAGTGACGTGAACACTGAAGCTTTCTTT
NA,TRBV2,TRBJ2-7,NA,CASSEQTGLSYEQYF,TGTGCCAGCAGTGAACAGACAGGCCTGTCCTACGAGCAGTACTTC
TRBD2,TRBV5-8,TRBJ2-7,NA,CASRERGQISYEQYF,TGTGCCAGCAGGGAGCGGGGGCAAATCTCCTACGAGCAGTACTTC
NA,TRBV19,TRBJ1-1,NA,CASSPQGATEAFF,TGTGCCAGTAGTCCCCAAGGGGCCACTGAAGCTTTCTTT
NA,TRBV20-1,TRBJ2-3,NA,CSATSKDTQYF,TGCAGTGCTACTAGCAAAGATACGCAGTATTTT
NA,TRBV11-3,TRBJ2-1,NA,CASSWTDNEQFF,TGTGCCAGCAGCTGGACCGACAATGAGCAGTTCTTC
NA,TRBV5-4,TRBJ2-2,NA,CASSLAFRVGELFF,TGTGCCAGCAGCTTGGCTTTCAGGGTCGGGGAGCTGTTTTTT
NA,TRBV10-2,TRBJ1-5,NA,CASSDPPNQPQHF,TGCGCCAGCAGTGACCCCCCCAATCAGCCCCAGCATTTT
TRBD2,TRBV5-6,TRBJ2-7,once,CASSFGLAGKAQYF,TGTGCCAGCAGCTTCGGACTAGCGGGTAAGGCGCAGTACTTC
NA,TRBV18,TRBJ1-1,NA,CAGSPIQMNTEAFF,TGTGCCGGCTCACCCATCCAGATGAACACTGAAGCTTTCTTT
TRBD2,TRBV27,TRBJ2-7,NA,CASSFLTSGTPYEQYF,TGTGCCAGCAGTTTCCTGACTAGCGGGACGCCCTACGAGCAGTACTTC
NA,TRBV5-5,TRBJ1-5,NA,CASSLWPDNSNQPQHF,TGTGCCAGCAGCTTGTGGCCAGATAATAGCAATCAGCCCCAGCATTTT
NA,TRBV10-3,TRBJ1-2,NA,CAISEPRVQQIYGYTF,TGTGCCATCAGTGAGCCGAGGGTGCAGCAAATTTATGGCTACACCTTC
NA,TRBV6-5,TRBJ2-5,few,CASTEEETQYF,TGTGCCAGTACAGAGGAAGAGACCCAGTACTTC